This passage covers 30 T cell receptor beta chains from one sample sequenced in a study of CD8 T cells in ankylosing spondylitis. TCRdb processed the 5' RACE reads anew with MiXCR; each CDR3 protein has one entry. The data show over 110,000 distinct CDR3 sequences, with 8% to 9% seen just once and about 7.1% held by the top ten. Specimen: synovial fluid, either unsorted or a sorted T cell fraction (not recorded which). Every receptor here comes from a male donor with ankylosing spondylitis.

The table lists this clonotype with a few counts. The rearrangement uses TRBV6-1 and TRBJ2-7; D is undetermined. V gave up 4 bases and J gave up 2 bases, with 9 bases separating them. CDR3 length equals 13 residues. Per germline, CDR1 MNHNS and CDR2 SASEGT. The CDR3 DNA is TGTGCCAGCAGTGTTGCCGACACCTACGAGCAGTACTTC. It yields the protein CASSVADTYEQYF.

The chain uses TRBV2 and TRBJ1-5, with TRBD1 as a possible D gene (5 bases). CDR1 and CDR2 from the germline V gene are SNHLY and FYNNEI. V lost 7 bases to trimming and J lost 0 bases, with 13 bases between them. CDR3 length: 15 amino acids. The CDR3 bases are TGTGCCAGCAATCTGGGGGATTATAGCAATCAGCCCCAGCATTTT. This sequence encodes CASNLGDYSNQPQHF.

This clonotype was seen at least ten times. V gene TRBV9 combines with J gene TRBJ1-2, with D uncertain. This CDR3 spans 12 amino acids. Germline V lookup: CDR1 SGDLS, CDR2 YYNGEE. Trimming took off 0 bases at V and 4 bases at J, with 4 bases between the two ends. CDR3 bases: TGTGCCAGCAGCGTAGACTTCTATGGCTACACCTTC. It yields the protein CASSVDFYGYTF.

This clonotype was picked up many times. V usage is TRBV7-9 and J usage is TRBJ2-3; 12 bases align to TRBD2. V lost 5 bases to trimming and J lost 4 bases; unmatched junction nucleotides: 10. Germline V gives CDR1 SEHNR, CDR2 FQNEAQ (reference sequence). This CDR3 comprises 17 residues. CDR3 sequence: CASSLGLAGRGADTQYF. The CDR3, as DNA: TGTGCCAGCAGCCTTGGACTAGCGGGGAGAGGCGCAGATACGCAGTATTTT.

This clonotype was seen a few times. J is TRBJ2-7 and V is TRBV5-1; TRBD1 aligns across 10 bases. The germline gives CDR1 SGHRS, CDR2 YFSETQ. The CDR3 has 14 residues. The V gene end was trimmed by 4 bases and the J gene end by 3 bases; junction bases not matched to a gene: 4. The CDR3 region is CASSTGTGDYEQYF. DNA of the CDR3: TGCGCCAGCAGCACGGGGACAGGGGACTACGAGCAGTACTTC.

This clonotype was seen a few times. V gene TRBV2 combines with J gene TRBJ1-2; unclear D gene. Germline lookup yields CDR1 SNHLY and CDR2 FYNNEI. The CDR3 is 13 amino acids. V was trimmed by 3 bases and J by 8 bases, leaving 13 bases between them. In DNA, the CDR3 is TGTGCCAGCAGTGAGAGGGCCCTGGGCGGCTACACCTTC. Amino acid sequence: CASSERALGGYTF.

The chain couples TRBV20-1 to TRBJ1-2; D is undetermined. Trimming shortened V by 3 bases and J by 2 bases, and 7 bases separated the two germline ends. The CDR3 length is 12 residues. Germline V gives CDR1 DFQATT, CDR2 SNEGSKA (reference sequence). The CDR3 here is CSASSPNYGYTF. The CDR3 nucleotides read TGCAGTGCTAGTTCCCCAAACTATGGCTACACCTTC.

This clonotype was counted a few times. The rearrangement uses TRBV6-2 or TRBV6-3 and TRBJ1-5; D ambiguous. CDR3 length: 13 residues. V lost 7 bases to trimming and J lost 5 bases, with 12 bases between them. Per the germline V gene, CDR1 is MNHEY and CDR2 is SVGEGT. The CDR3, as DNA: TGTGCCAGCACAGGTTCTAATTATCAGCCCCAGCATTTT. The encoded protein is CASTGSNYQPQHF.

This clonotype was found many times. The DNA for the CDR3 is TGCGCCAGCAGCTTGGTCGGGACCGACTTCAATGAGCAGTTCTTC. Protein: CASSLVGTDFNEQFF. J is TRBJ2-1 and V is TRBV5-1; either TRBD1 or TRBD2 may supply D (5 bases each). Germline-derived CDR1 and CDR2 are SGHRS and YFSETQ. V lost 0 bases and J lost 6, with 13 bases in between. CDR3 length: 15 residues.

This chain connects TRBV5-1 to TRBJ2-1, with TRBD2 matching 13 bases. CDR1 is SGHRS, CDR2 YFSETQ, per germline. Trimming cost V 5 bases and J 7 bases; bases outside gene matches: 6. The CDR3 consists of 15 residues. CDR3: CASSSRLAGGNEQFF. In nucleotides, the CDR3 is TGCGCCAGCAGTTCTAGACTAGCGGGAGGTAATGAGCAGTTCTTC.

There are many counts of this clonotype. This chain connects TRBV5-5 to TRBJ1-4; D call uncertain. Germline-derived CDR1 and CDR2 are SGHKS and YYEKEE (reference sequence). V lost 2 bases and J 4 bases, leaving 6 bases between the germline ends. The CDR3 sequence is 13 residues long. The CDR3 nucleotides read TGTGCCAGCAGCTTTTCTCATAATGAAAAACTGTTTTTT. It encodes CASSFSHNEKLFF.

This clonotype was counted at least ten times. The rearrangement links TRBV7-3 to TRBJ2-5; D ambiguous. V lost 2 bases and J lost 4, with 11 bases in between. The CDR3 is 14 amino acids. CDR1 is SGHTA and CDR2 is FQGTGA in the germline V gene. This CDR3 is CASSLFGVGETQYF. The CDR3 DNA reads TGTGCCAGCAGCTTATTTGGGGTAGGAGAGACCCAGTACTTC.

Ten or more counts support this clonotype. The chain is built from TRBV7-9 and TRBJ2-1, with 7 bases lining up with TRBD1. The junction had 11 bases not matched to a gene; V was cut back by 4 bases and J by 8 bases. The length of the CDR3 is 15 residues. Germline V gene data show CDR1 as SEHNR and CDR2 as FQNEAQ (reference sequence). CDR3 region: CASSSGNRGNYEQFF. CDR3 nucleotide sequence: TGTGCCAGCAGCTCGGGGAACAGGGGTAACTATGAGCAGTTCTTC.

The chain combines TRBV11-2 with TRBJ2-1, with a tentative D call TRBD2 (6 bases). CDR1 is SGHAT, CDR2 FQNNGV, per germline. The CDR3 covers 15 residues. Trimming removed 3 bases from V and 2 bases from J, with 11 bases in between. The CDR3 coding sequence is TGTGCCAGCAGCTTGGCGGGACTCCCCTACAATGAGCAGTTCTTC. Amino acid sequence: CASSLAGLPYNEQFF.

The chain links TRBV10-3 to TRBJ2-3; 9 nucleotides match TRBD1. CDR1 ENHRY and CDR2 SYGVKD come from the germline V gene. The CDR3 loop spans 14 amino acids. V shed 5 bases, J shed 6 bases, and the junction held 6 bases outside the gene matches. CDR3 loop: CAISPGQGGDTQYF. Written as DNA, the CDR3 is TGTGCCATCAGTCCGGGACAGGGAGGTGATACGCAGTATTTT.

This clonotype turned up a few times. The CDR3 spells CSGGRGASEQYF. Written as DNA, the CDR3 is TGCAGCGGGGGCAGGGGGGCCAGCGAGCAGTACTTC. The chain recombines TRBV20-1 with TRBJ2-7; TRBD1 is a possible D gene (7 bases). Germline assignment: CDR1 DFQATT and CDR2 SNEGSKA (reference sequence). This CDR3 has 12 amino acids.

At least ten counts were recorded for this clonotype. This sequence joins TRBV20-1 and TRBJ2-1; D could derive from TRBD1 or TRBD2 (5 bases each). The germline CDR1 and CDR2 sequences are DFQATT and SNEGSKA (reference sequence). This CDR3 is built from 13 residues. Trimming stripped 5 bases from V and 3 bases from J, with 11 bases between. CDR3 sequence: CSAGRDSYNEQFF. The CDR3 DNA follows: TGCAGTGCTGGGAGAGACAGCTACAATGAGCAGTTCTTC.

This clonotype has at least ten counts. The CDR3 sequence: CASSLDRNTGTGQYGYTF. The CDR3 DNA reads as TGTGCCAGCAGCTTGGACCGGAACACCGGGACAGGGCAATATGGCTACACCTTC. This chain links TRBV11-2 with TRBJ1-2; 9 positions agree with TRBD1. Germline trimming cut 3 bases from V and 5 bases from J; bases unmatched to any gene: 16. The CDR3 covers 18 residues. CDR1 is SGHAT and CDR2 is FQNNGV in the germline V gene.

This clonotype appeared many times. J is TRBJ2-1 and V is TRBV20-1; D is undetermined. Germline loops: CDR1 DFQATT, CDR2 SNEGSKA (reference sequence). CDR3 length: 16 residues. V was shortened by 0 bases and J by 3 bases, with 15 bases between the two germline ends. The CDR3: CSARDMATLGYNEQFF. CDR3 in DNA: TGCAGTGCTAGAGATATGGCCACGCTCGGCTACAATGAGCAGTTCTTC.

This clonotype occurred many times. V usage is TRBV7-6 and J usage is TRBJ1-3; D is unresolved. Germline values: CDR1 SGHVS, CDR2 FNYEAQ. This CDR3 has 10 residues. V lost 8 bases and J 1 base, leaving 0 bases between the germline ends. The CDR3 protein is CASSGNTIYF. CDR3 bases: TGTGCCAGCTCTGGAAACACCATATATTTT.

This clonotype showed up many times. The CDR3 is CASSPSLLGEAFF. CDR3 sequence (DNA): TGTGCCAGCAGCCCATCCCTCCTCGGGGAAGCTTTCTTT. The rearrangement joins TRBV11-2 to TRBJ1-1; D ambiguous. V lost 5 bases and J lost 8, with 15 bases in between. Germline-derived CDR1 and CDR2 are SGHAT and FQNNGV. This CDR3 has 13 amino acids.

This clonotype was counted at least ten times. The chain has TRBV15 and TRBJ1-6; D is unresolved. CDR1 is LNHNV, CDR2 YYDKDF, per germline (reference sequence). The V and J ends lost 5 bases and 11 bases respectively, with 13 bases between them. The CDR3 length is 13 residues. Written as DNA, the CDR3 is TGTGCCACCAGCCCCACTCTGCGGACACCCCTCCACTTT. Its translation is CATSPTLRTPLHF.

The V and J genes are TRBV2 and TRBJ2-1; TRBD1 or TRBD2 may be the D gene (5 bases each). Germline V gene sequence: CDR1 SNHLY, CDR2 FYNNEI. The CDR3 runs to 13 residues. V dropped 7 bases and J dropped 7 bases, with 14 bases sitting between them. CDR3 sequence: CASKAQGPNEQFF. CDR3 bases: TGTGCCAGCAAAGCCCAGGGACCTAATGAGCAGTTCTTC.

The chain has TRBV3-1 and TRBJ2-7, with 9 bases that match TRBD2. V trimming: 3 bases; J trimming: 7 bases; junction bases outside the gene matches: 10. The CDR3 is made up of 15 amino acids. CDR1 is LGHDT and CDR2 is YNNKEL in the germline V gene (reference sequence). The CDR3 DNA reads TGTGCCAGCAGCCATCGCGGGGGGGCGCTGGGGGAGCAGTACTTC. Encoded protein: CASSHRGGALGEQYF.

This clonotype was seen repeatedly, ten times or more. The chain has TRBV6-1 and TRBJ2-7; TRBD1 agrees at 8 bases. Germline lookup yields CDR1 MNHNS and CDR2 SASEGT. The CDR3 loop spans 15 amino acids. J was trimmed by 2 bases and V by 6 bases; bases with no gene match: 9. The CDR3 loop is CASRWGRTGTYEQYF. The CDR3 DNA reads TGTGCCAGCAGATGGGGACGGACAGGGACCTACGAGCAGTACTTC.

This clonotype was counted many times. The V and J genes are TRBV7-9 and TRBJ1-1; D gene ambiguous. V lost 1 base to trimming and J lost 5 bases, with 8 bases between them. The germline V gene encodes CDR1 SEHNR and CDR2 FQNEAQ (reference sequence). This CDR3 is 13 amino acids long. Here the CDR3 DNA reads TGTGCCAGCAGCTTAGAGGATCGAACTGAAGCTTTCTTT. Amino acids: CASSLEDRTEAFF.

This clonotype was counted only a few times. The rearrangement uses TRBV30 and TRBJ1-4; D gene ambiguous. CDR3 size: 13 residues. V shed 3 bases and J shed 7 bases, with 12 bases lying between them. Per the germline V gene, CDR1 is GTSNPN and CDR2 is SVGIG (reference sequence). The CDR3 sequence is CAWRGSLLEKLFF. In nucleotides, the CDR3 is TGTGCCTGGAGGGGCTCCCTTCTTGAAAAACTGTTTTTT. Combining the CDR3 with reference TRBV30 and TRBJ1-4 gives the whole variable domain SQTIHQWPATLVQPVGSPLSLECTVEGTSNPNLYWYRQAAGRGLQLLFYSVGIGQISSEVPQNLSASRPQDRQFILSSKKLLLSDSGFYLCAWRGSLLEKLFFGSGTQLSVL.

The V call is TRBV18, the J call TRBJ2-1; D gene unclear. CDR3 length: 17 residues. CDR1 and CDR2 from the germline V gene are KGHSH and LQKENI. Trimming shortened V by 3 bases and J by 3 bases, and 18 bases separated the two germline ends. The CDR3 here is CASSPGQVGLGYNEQFF. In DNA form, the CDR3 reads TGTGCCAGCTCACCGGGTCAGGTGGGGTTAGGCTACAATGAGCAGTTCTTC.

CDR3 DNA: TGTGCCAGCAGCTTAGAGTCTTGGGCAGGGGCCGGCTACACCTTC. It encodes CASSLESWAGAGYTF. The rearrangement links TRBV11-2 to TRBJ1-2, with D maybe TRBD1 (6 bases). Germline V lookup: CDR1 SGHAT, CDR2 FQNNGV. The V gene lost 0 bases and the J gene lost 8 bases, with 16 bases spanning the gap. This CDR3 has 15 residues. Using reference TRBV11-2 and TRBJ1-2 for the parts outside the CDR3, the full variable domain is EAGVAQSPRYKIIEKRQSVAFWCNPISGHATLYWYQQILGQGPKLLIQFQNNGVVDDSQLPKDRFSAERLKGVDSTLKIQPAKLEDSAVYLCASSLESWAGAGYTFGSGTRLTVV.

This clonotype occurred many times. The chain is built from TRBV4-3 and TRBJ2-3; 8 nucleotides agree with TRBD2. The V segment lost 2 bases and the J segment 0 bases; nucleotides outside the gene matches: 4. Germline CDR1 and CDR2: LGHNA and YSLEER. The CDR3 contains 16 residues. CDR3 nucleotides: TGCGCCAGCAGCCAATTAGCGGGGCTTAGCACAGATACGCAGTATTTT. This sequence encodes CASSQLAGLSTDTQYF.